This TCR beta chain was sequenced in a study of beta chain features in type 1 diabetes. Study at large: Regarding age, gender and cell yields, patients proved similar to healthy donors. Study-wide results and caveats: TCRB CDR3 length was moderately but significantly reduced in all four CD4+ subsets of Type 1 diabetes patients. PCR could preferentially amplify shorter templates, alike in patients and controls.

Approximately 0.11 L of blood, on average, came from one heparinised draw per donor. The V end was cut by 0 bases, the J end by 4 bases, with 10 bases between. Germline values: CDR1 SGHRS, CDR2 YFSETQ. This CDR3 has 14 residues. This clone was found a few times. The antigen is unknown. Investigators reverse transcribed all isolated RNA, so they sequenced expressed TCRB transcripts. TCRdb's copy holds only in-frame clones and misses some; the assay was immunoSEQ multiplex PCR. Of 120,000 or so clones listed, approximately 15% are singletons. This sequence joins TRBV5-1 and TRBJ1-1, with D maybe TRBD1 (5 bases). This TCR was recovered from a man younger than 30 with type 1 diabetes. Sequenced: central memory CD4+ T cells from blood. DNA of the CDR3: TGCGCCAGCAGCTTGGCGGGGGAAATCACTGAAGCTTTCTTT. Translated: CASSLAGEITEAFF.